This passage covers 23 T cell receptor beta chains from one sample sequenced in a study of early T cells in non-severe SARS-CoV-2 infection. TCRdb reprocessed the 5' RACE reads via MiXCR and lists one record per CDR3 protein. Of some 63,000 distinct CDR3 sequences listed, over 10% are singletons. The sequenced sample consisted of whole blood. The receptors stem from an adult who was a healthcare worker with PCR-confirmed SARS-CoV-2 infection or an uninfected control (not recorded which).

This rearrangement joins TRBV20-1 to TRBJ2-5; 7 positions agree with TRBD2. This CDR3 has 18 residues. J gave up 7 bases and V 4 bases, and 24 bases lay outside the gene matches. CDR1 is DFQATT, CDR2 SNEGSKA, per germline (reference sequence). The CDR3 DNA reads as TGCAGTGCTAACGGGGGAGACGGAGCGGGGCTCCTTCCCGGGACCCAGTACTTC. It specifies CSANGGDGAGLLPGTQYF.

This clonotype has at least ten counts. Here the CDR3 reads CASSTGQGGYGYTF. CDR3 nucleotide sequence: TGTGCCAGCAGCACCGGACAGGGGGGATATGGCTACACCTTC. The chain employs TRBV13 and TRBJ1-2; the match to TRBD1 covers 10 bases. Germline CDR1 is PRHDT and CDR2 is FYEKMQ (reference sequence). The CDR3 loop spans 14 amino acids. After removal of 5 bases from V and 5 bases from J, the junction contained 5 bases not matched to a gene.

This clonotype showed up just a few times. The rearrangement links TRBV27 to TRBJ2-3; D is uncertain. This CDR3 is 15 amino acids long. Trimming cost V 5 bases and J 0 bases, with 12 bases left between them. From germline, CDR1 is MNHEY and CDR2 SMNVEV (reference sequence). CDR3 DNA: TGTGCCAGCAGTCCCATCATCCGGAGCACAGATACGCAGTATTTT. Protein sequence: CASSPIIRSTDTQYF.

In its sample, this clonotype was seen many times. V and J are TRBV10-1 and TRBJ2-3; possible D gene TRBD2, 5 bases. Per germline, CDR1 WNHNN and CDR2 SYGVQD (reference sequence). V gave up 3 bases and J gave up 8 bases, with 9 bases separating them. This CDR3 comprises 12 residues. DNA for the CDR3: TGCGCCAGCAGTGATTACGAGGGTACGCAGTATTTT. This gives the protein CASSDYEGTQYF.

This clonotype has just a few counts. The chain is built from TRBV3-1 and TRBJ2-7; no clear D gene. Per germline, CDR1 LGHDT and CDR2 YNNKEL (reference sequence). V lost 0 bases and J 3 bases, leaving 6 bases between the germline ends. CDR3 size: 13 residues. CDR3 residues: CASSQDSFYEQYF. CDR3 sequence (DNA): TGTGCCAGCAGCCAAGATTCGTTCTACGAGCAGTACTTC.

At least ten counts were recorded for this clonotype. This chain links TRBV6-2 or TRBV6-3 with TRBJ1-2, with a tentative D call TRBD1 (6 bases). Germline lookup yields CDR1 MNHEY and CDR2 SVGEGT. This CDR3 contains 11 residues. The V and J ends lost 11 bases and 8 bases respectively, with 15 bases between them. The CDR3 DNA is TGTGCCTGCTCAGGGGCGATCGGCTACACCTTC. As protein: CACSGAIGYTF.

This clonotype has ten or more counts. V gene TRBV15 combines with J gene TRBJ2-1, with 10 bases fitting TRBD2. This CDR3 contains 16 residues. Unmatched junction bases numbered 5, after V lost 0 bases and J lost 6 bases. Germline assignment: CDR1 LNHNV and CDR2 YYDKDF (reference sequence). This CDR3 reads CATSRDWSSGGNEQFF. CDR3 sequence (DNA): TGTGCCACCAGCAGAGATTGGTCTAGCGGGGGCAATGAGCAGTTCTTC.

The chain joins TRBV20-1 to TRBJ2-7, with 9 bases identical to TRBD1. Germline CDR1 and CDR2: DFQATT and SNEGSKA (reference sequence). The length of the CDR3 is 13 residues. The V gene end was trimmed by 4 bases and the J gene end by 6 bases; junction bases not matched to a gene: 7. The CDR3 here is CSATGDRDREQYF. CDR3 bases: TGCAGTGCTACAGGGGACAGGGACCGCGAGCAGTACTTC.

This sequence joins TRBV10-2 and TRBJ2-2; D is uncertain. CDR1 and CDR2 from the germline V gene are WSHSY and SAAADI. The CDR3 has 14 amino acids. The V gene lost 5 bases and the J gene lost 7 bases, with 14 bases spanning the gap. Here the CDR3 DNA reads TGCGCCAGCAGTCCTATGACTTGGGTCGGGGAGCTGTTTTTT. Its translation is CASSPMTWVGELFF.

This clonotype was observed at least ten times. The chain employs TRBV29-1 and TRBJ2-7; the match to TRBD1 covers 9 bases. The trim removed 6 bases at V and 2 bases at J, leaving 8 bases unmatched. CDR1 and CDR2 from the germline V gene are SQVTM and ANQGSEA. The CDR3 is 14 amino acids. The CDR3 bases are TGCAGCGTGTCTCAGACAGGGGGTCCCTACGAGCAGTACTTC. Encoded protein: CSVSQTGGPYEQYF.

This clonotype appeared many times. The chain uses TRBV9 and TRBJ1-1, with 9 bases fitting TRBD1. The junction had 3 bases not matched to a gene; V was cut back by 2 bases and J by 4 bases. CDR1 is SGDLS, CDR2 YYNGEE, per germline. The CDR3 length is 14 residues. The CDR3 bases are TGTGCCAGCAGCGTGGACAGGGGAAGCACTGAAGCTTTCTTT. It is translated as CASSVDRGSTEAFF.

This sequence joins TRBV2 and TRBJ2-2; TRBD1 matches 8 bases. Germline assignment: CDR1 SNHLY and CDR2 FYNNEI. This CDR3 has 17 amino acids. V shed 2 bases, J shed 3 bases, and the junction held 8 bases outside the gene matches. In nucleotides, the CDR3 is TGTGCCAGCAGTGAATTGTGGGGACAGGCTCACACCGGGGAGCTGTTTTTT. It encodes CASSELWGQAHTGELFF.

This clonotype was detected many times. The chain has TRBV15 and TRBJ2-6, with D unresolved. CDR1 and CDR2 from the germline V gene are LNHNV and YYDKDF (reference sequence). CDR3 size: 17 residues. V lost 0 bases and J 0 bases, leaving 9 bases between the germline ends. CDR3 nucleotides: TGTGCCACCAGCAGAGATGGAGACAACTCTGGGGCCAACGTCCTGACTTTC. Its translation: CATSRDGDNSGANVLTF.

This chain joins TRBV27 and TRBJ1-2; D call uncertain. Germline V gene lookup returns CDR1 MNHEY and CDR2 SMNVEV (reference sequence). CDR3 length: 14 residues. V gave up 4 bases and J gave up 4 bases, with 13 bases separating them. CDR3 amino acids: CASSYGGPFYGYTF. In DNA, the CDR3 is TGTGCCAGCAGTTACGGTGGACCGTTCTATGGCTACACCTTC.

This clonotype was seen repeatedly, ten times or more. The rearrangement uses TRBV2 and TRBJ2-7; D unclear. The CDR3 loop spans 15 amino acids. V was clipped by 2 bases and J by 5 bases, with 16 bases between them. Germline CDR1 and CDR2: SNHLY and FYNNEI. The CDR3 here is CASSERTAPANEQYF. The CDR3 DNA is TGTGCCAGCAGTGAACGGACCGCCCCGGCGAACGAGCAGTACTTC.

The rearrangement uses TRBV30 and TRBJ1-1, with D perhaps matching TRBD1 (5 bases). This CDR3 region has 14 residues. The V and J ends lost 0 bases and 5 bases respectively, with 13 bases between them. CDR1 and CDR2 (germline): GTSNPN, SVGIG (reference sequence). The CDR3 DNA is TGTGCCTGGAGTGTTCAGGGTCGTTGGACTGAAGCTTTCTTT. This gives the protein CAWSVQGRWTEAFF.

This clonotype has a count of ten or more. The chain recombines TRBV7-2 with TRBJ2-1; tentative D call: TRBD1 (6 bases). The CDR3 sequence is 18 residues long. Germline V gene sequence: CDR1 SGHTA, CDR2 FQGNSA. Trimming stripped 5 bases from V and 8 bases from J, with 28 bases between. CDR3 nucleotide sequence: TGTGCCAGCAGCCTACTGTCATTTGGGGGCGTAGTGGGGGATGAGCAGTTCTTC. Encoded protein: CASSLLSFGGVVGDEQFF. Variable domain in full (rest from reference TRBV7-2 and TRBJ2-1): GAGVSQSPSNKVTEKGKDVELRCDPISGHTALYWYRQSLGQGLEFLIYFQGNSAPDKSGLPSDRFSAERTGGSVSTLTIQRTQQEDSAVYLCASSLLSFGGVVGDEQFFGPGTRLTVL.

This clonotype was counted ten times or more. An end of the junction does not agree with germline; a read error may underlie this. The V gene is TRBV4-1, the J gene TRBJ1-2; D gene unclear. The CDR3 has 15 residues. Germline V gives CDR1 MGHRA, CDR2 YSYEKL. The CDR3 DNA sequence: TGCGCCAGCAGGCAAGACACAAACTCTAACTATGGCTACACCTTC. This gives the protein CASRQDTNSNYGYTF.

This clonotype has a count of ten or more. The rearrangement links TRBV10-3 to TRBJ1-4; no clear D gene. Trimming pared 11 bases from V and 0 bases from J, leaving 10 bases between. CDR3 length: 13 amino acids. CDR1 ENHRY and CDR2 SYGVKD come from the germline V gene. The chain's CDR3 is CAAGGTTNEKLFF. In nucleotides, the CDR3 is TGTGCCGCGGGTGGGACAACTAATGAAAAACTGTTTTTT.

This clonotype showed up just once. This could be a read error, since a much larger clone is one nucleotide away. Since no conserved phenylalanine or tryptophan closes the CDR3, a read error is the likely cause. The J gene is TRBJ2-7, the V gene TRBV12-3 or TRBV12-4; TRBD2 is a possible D gene (5 bases). The CDR3 sequence is 13 residues long. Trimming left V 6 bases short and J 2 bases short, with 11 bases between. CDR3 sequence reads: CASRPDLTYEQYY. CDR3 DNA: TGTGCCAGCAGACCGGACTTAACCTACGAGCAGTACTAC.

The J gene is TRBJ1-5, the V gene TRBV6-1, with D possibly being TRBD1 (5 bases). The germline gives CDR1 MNHNS, CDR2 SASEGT. The CDR3 covers 15 residues. The germline V and J ends were trimmed by 2 bases and 5 bases, with 13 bases remaining between them. The DNA for the CDR3 is TGTGCCAGCAGTGAATTAGAGGGGTCCCATCAGCCCCAGCATTTT. Translating gives CASSELEGSHQPQHF.

This clonotype was seen repeatedly, ten times or more. V usage is TRBV15 and J usage is TRBJ1-2; no definite D call. This CDR3 is 14 amino acids long. Trimming left V 0 bases short and J 6 bases short, with 11 bases between. Per the germline V gene, CDR1 is LNHNV and CDR2 is YYDKDF (reference sequence). The CDR3 loop is CATSRDRGGNGYTF. CDR3 nucleotides: TGTGCCACCAGCAGAGACCGGGGAGGGAATGGCTACACCTTC.

This rearrangement joins TRBV9 to TRBJ2-5, with D hard to call. Trimming removed 0 bases from V and 7 bases from J, with 13 bases in between. Germline assignment: CDR1 SGDLS and CDR2 YYNGEE. The CDR3 is made up of 14 amino acids. DNA for the CDR3: TGTGCCAGCAGCGTAGGGGTAGGTGGTGTGACCCAGTACTTC. Protein sequence: CASSVGVGGVTQYF.